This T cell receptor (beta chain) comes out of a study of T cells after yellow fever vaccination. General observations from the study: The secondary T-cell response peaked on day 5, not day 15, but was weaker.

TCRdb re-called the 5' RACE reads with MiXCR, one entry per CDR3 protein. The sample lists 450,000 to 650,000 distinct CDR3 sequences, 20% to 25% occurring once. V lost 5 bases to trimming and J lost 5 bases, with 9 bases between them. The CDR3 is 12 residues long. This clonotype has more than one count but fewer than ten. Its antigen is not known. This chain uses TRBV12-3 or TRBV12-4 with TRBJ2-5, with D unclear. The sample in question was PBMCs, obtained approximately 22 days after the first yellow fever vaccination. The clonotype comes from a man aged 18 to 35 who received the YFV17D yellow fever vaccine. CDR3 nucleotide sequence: TGTGCCAGCAGTCCGGTAGGGGAGACCCAGTACTTC. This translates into CASSPVGETQYF.